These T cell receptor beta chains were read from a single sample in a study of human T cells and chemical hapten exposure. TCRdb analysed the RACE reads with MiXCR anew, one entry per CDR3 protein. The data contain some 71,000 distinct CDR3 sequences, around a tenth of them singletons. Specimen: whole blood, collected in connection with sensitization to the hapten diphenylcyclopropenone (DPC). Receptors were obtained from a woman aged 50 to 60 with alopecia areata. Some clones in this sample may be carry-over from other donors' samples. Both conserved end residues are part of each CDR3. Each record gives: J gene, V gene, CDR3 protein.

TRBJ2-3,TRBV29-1,CSAADLRLTDTQYF
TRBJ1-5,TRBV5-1,CASSRGTDQPQHF
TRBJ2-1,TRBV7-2,CASSRLIGEQFF
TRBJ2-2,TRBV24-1,CATSETGRTGELFF
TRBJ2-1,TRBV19,CASERLDGKLPVF
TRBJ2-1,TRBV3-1,CASSQAGSSYNEQFF
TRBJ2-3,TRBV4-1,CASSRREATDTQYF
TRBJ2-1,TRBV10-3,CAISSFTSGGPSSYNEQFF
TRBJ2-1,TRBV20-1,CSARASTVRNEQFF
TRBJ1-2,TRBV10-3,CAIRTGLRTNYGYTF
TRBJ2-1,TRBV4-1,CASSQALQGAHDEQFF
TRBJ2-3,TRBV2,CPPAGGNTDTQYF
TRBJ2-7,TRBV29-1,CSASGRSPSLNYEQYF
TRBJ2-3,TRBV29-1,CSALTGALNTQYF
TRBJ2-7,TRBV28,CASSNLDYEQYF
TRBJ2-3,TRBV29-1,CSARRGPAEDTQYF
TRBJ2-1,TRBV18,CASSRGTDTLNEQFF
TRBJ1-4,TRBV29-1,CSVVGVDVRPFGDATNEKLFF
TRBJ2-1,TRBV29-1,CSVEVAGGNEQFF
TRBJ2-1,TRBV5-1,CASSLESGYYNEQFF
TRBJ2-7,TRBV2,CASRGGQYEQYF
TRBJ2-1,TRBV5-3,CARRSGTSINEQFF
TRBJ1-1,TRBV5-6,CASSTPALGEAFF
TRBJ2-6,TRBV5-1,CASFKGTGVTGANVLTF
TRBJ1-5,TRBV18,CASSPLGQVGQPQHF
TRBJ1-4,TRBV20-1,CSARSGFSGELFF
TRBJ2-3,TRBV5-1,CASTLGGGTGTDTQYF
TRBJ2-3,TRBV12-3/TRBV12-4,CASSLSFGRTDTQYF
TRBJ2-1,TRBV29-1,CSVGGGSGFPNEQFF
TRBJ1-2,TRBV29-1,CSTETVAGTYGYTF
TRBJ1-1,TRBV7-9,CASSRYQGYTEAFF
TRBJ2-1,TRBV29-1,CSVEGSGVYNEQFF
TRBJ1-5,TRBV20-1,CSARGRQIFNQPQHF
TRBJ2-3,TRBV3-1,CASSPGRTELTDTQYF
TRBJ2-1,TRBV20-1,CSAHVRSEQFF
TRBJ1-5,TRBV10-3,CATRTDSRGGNQPQHF